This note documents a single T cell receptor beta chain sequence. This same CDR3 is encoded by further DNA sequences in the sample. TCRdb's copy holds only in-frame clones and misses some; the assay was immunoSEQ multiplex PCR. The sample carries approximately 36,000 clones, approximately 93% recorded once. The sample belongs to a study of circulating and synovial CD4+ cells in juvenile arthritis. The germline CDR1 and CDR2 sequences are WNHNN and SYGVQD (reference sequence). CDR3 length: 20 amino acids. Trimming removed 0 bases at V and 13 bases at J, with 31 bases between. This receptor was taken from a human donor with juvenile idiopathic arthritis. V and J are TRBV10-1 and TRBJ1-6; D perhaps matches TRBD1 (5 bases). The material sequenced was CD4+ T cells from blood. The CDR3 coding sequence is TGCGCCAGCAGTGAGTCGGGTCAGGGAAGAAAGGCCCCCAAAGGGTCCCCCCTCCACTTT. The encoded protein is CASSESGQGRKAPKGSPLHF.